The present TCR beta chain was sequenced within a study of T cell repertoires in cytomegalovirus infection. Study-level background: Both recently identified HLA-C-restricted and well-studied HLA-B-restricted CMV epitopes were used in the study. Public TCR beta signatures were indicative of both CMV infection and a matching HLA type. Study-wide points: Ex vivo, HLA-C-restricted CMV-specific TCR beta clonotypes prevailed over the rest of the response. Individuals carrying CMV plus the relevant HLA were identified by cumulative frequency of public TCR beta families.

Worth noting for this clonotype: Its antigen is not identified.

TCRdb used MiXCR to reprocess the reads, holding one entry per CDR3 protein. The table lists under 500,000 distinct CDR3 sequences, approximately 42% of them singletons. The sample was cultured PBMCs, taken from culture after CMV antigen stimulation. The sequence came from a human donor in good health (CMV status not recorded). Some clones in this sample may be carry-over from other donors' samples.

CDR3 DNA: TGTGCCAGCAGTGAGGAGCAGGGTGGCGAGCAGTACTTC. As protein: CASSEEQGGEQYF. The chain recombines TRBV2 with TRBJ2-7, with D possibly being TRBD1 (5 bases). CDR3 length: 13 amino acids. CDR1 and CDR2 (germline): SNHLY, FYNNEI. The V and J ends lost 3 bases and 6 bases respectively, with 12 bases between them.